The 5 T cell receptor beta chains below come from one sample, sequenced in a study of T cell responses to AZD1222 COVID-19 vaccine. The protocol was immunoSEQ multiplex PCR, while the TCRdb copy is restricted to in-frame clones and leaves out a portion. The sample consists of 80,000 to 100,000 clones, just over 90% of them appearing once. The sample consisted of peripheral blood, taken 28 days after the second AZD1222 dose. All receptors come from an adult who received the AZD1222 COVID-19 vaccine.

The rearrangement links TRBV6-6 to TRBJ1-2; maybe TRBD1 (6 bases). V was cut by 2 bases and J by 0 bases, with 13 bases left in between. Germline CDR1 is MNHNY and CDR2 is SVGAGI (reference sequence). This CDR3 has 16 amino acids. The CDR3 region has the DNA TGTGCCAGCAGTTACCCCGGACAGAACACTAACTATGGCTACACCTTC. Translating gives CASSYPGQNTNYGYTF.

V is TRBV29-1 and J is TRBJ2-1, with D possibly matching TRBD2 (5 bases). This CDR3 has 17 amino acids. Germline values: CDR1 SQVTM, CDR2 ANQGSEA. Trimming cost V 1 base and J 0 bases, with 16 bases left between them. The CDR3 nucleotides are TGCAGCGTTGAAGCACCACTAGGGCCAAGCTCCTACAATGAGCAGTTCTTC. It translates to CSVEAPLGPSSYNEQFF.

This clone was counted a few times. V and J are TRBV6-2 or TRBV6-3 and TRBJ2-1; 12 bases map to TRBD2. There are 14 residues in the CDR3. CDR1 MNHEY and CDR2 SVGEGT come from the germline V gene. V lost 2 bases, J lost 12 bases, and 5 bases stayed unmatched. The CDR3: CASSYSLAGGRQFF. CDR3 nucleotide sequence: TGTGCCAGCAGTTACAGCCTAGCGGGGGGGAGGCAGTTCTTC.

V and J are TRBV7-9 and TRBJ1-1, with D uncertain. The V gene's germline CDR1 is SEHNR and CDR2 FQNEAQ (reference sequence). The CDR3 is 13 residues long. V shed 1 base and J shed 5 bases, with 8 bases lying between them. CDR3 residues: CASSLETVTEAFF. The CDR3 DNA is TGTGCCAGCAGCTTAGAAACGGTGACTGAAGCTTTCTTT.

DNA of the CDR3: TGTGCCAGCAGCTTACGGGGGGGAGGAAGCGAGACCCAGTACTTC. It translates to CASSLRGGGSETQYF. The chain uses TRBV7-6 and TRBJ2-5, with 8 bases fitting TRBD2. J lost 5 bases, V lost 2 bases, and 7 bases had no gene match. CDR3 size: 15 residues. Per germline, CDR1 SGHVS and CDR2 FNYEAQ.